The entry below gives a single T cell receptor beta chain sequence along with its context. Its antigen is currently not known. No quality values exist for individual bases; no much larger clone is one base distant. The cohort consisted of 600 or so healthy bone marrow donors. At the time of sampling, every cohort member was nominally healthy, though immune exposures that went unrecorded were likely present. The donor was CMV seropositive and belonged to the group of 250 to 300 seropositive cohort members. A peripheral blood sample was collected from each donor, and TCR beta sequencing was performed on peripheral blood mononuclear cells. The Qiagen DNeasy Blood Extraction Kit was used to extract genomic DNA from the blood cell samples. The source of the sample is a study of cytomegalovirus exposure and HLA in healthy donors (dated by TCRdb to the late 2010s). Regarding the research as a whole: According to an earlier analysis of around 600 of the donors, about 179 million T cells yielded 120 million or so unique TCR beta sequences and about 280 Gb of sequence data. The number of donors typed differed by locus, with roughly 620-640 for A, B, C, DRB1 and DQB1, more than 500 for DQA1, nearly 610 for DPA1, and around 430 for DPB1. The genetic ancestry cluster associated with self-reported Caucasian donors included 81% of the approximately 400 genotyped donors. Besides the first cohort of some 670 subjects, a separate validation cohort made up of over a hundred different subjects was used. To study patterns of TCR occurrence, a later analysis re-analyzed previously published TCR beta repertoires from 700 or so donors and added high-resolution HLA genotyping. A later genetic analysis used genome-wide SNP genotypes for 398 of the 666 donors, treating that subset as a discovery cohort. The study used immunosequencing to profile the T cell repertoires of some 600 subjects and linked those repertoires to cytomegalovirus serostatus. The study combined high-throughput TCR immunosequencing, statistical association of individual TCRs with disease status, and machine learning to predict cytomegalovirus infection status. All discovery cohort repertoires had been generated using a single sequencing platform. Because of strong linkage in the cohort, roughly five DR-DQ haplotypes were treated as single units for association and clustering. In an earlier analysis of roughly 580 of the donors, high-throughput TCR beta sequencing was used to judge whether each TCR beta V gene segment behaved as functional or pseudogenic. Class I and class II HLA loci were covered by the typing at four-digit resolution. The study aimed to test whether signatures of past pathogen exposure could be identified by cataloging public T cell receptors. Among about 410 genotyped donors of the cohort, an average of roughly 230,000 unique TCR beta nucleotide sequences was sequenced per donor, of which about 18% were non-productive. Roughly 300 gigabases of sequencing data and some 85 million unique TCR sequences were included in an early release covering about 600 HLA-typed donors. In the later analysis, no new phenotypic data were used to find candidate immune exposures; instead, reliance was placed on TCR beta sequences and their occurrence across donors. Donor age, sex, ethnicity and CMV serostatus were collected together with the repertoire data.

Library method: the immunoSEQ multiplex PCR assay. A mixture of 60 forward primers for TCR Vbeta segments and 13 reverse primers for TCR Jbeta segments was used in the multiplex PCR. A multiplex PCR assay on genomic DNA amplified the CDR3 region of rearranged TCR beta genes. On the Illumina HiSeq System, the amplified TCR beta libraries were sequenced as 87-base-pair reads. As for the authors' bioinformatics: Across the 640 or so repertoires, a later analysis counted 78 million or so unique TCR beta chains, 9 million to 14 million of which were shared by at least two donors. Raw reads were error-corrected and collapsed into unique sequences with a nearest-neighbor algorithm that merged closely related sequences to remove PCR and sequencing errors. CDR3 sequences were aligned to IMGT reference sequences to assign V, D and J gene segments. For a sequence to be retained, a match of at least six nucleotides was required to both a V gene segment and a J gene segment. Rearrangements were classified as productive when the CDR3 lacked stop codons and remained in frame with V and J, and all other rearrangements were classified as non-productive. Following IMGT convention, CDR3 was defined as the stretch from the second conserved V-encoded cysteine up to the conserved J-encoded phenylalanine. The earlier analysis of about 590 of the donors excluded sequences that lacked an unambiguous match to a single V gene segment. In an earlier analysis of 450 to 700 of the donors, V segments were called functional above 56.7% productive rearrangements and were called segregating when the between-donor standard deviation exceeded 5%. A statistical classification framework was built to diagnose cytomegalovirus status from the catalog of TCR beta chain sequences. In a later analysis, TCR nucleotide sequences were compared against IMGT/GENE-DB human TR gene sequences so that V and J genes could be assigned. A later analysis assigned CDR3 sequences and most-parsimonious VDJ recombination scenarios with the TCRdist pipeline. In a later analysis, each TCR beta chain was defined by its CDR3 amino acid sequence together with its V-gene family, and reads without a unique V-gene family were excluded. To address suspected cross-contamination and a sequencing artifact, a later analysis removed roughly 580 highly shared, low-generation-probability nucleotide sequences. In a later analysis, a clonal expansion index for each public chain was calculated from normalized within-repertoire ranks of inferred template counts. In a later analysis, generation probabilities were computed using a VDJ recombination model fitted to out-of-frame rearrangements, and the results were checked against IGoR. A later analysis scored TCR-TCR, TCR-HLA and TCR-CMV co-occurrence with hypergeometric tests, applying a repertoire-size bias correction to TCR pairs. A later analysis estimated false discovery rates by permuting HLA or CMV assignments 20 times. A later analysis grouped co-occurring TCRs with DBSCAN, adding TCRdist sequence similarity when clustering within HLA-allele-positive subsets. Repertoires with fewer than 30,000 or more than 120,000 public chains were left out of co-occurrence clustering, as were roughly five repertoires with anomalous nucleotide sharing. TCRdb provides this immuneACCESS table in a form limited to in-frame rearrangements. Some clones are lacking; in checked studies, under half of them reflect an unresolved V gene, and why the rest are absent is not known. V, J and clone size derive from that table, while D and trimming were established from the DNA sequence. The sample yields over 100,000 clones; just under 70% were counted once. Approximately 9% of the sample belongs to the ten largest clones.

Overall study outcomes, separate from this receptor: While some public TCRs were present in many individuals, most TCR sequences turned up only very rarely across donors. According to a later analysis, most CMV-associated TCR beta chains appeared to be HLA-restricted, and the HLA associations seemed to be driven largely by CMV exposure. The classifier was reported to diagnose cytomegalovirus status with high specificity and sensitivity in both the original and validation cohorts. The study listed 164 TCR beta chains as associated with cytomegalovirus. In an earlier analysis of around 600 of the donors, most TCR beta V segments appeared in productive rearrangements about 87% or about 30% of the time, broadly matching IMGT annotations. When HLA alleles, especially DR and DQ, strongly co-occurred, TCR associations were difficult to assign to individual alleles. Over 15 rarely observed V segments, including chromosome 9 orphons, were excluded from the earlier analysis of approximately 500 of the donors because counts were too low. In vitro tests confirmed that three of the cytomegalovirus-associated TCR beta chains recognize cytomegalovirus antigens. In a later analysis, the rate of TCR association differed among HLA loci, with DRB1 alleles having the most associated TCRs and HLA-C alleles having the fewest. A further reported finding was that TCR beta sequences accurately predicted the HLA-A and HLA-B alleles for most subjects in the first cohort. Several of the top co-occurrence clusters appeared to be linked to parvovirus B19, influenza, CMV and Epstein-Barr virus, according to a later analysis. A group of highly shared sequence variants was considered likely to be a technical artifact of the sequencing pipeline. Because some donors lacked HLA typing at each locus, the association tests relied only on the typed subset. Correlated functional status among segregating V segments might reflect linkage disequilibrium, but an unknown experimental factor could not be ruled out. For the cohort, immune exposure information was limited to CMV serostatus. Presence/absence analyses assumed roughly uniform sequencing depth across donors, an assumption that may not hold. In a later analysis, HLA-associated TCR beta chains showed more clonal expansion and lower generation probabilities than non-associated chains that were equally common. The authors suggested that the approach could potentially be generalized to other disease states and immunological phenotypes. Specific HLA alleles were associated with over 15,000 TCR beta sequences at a false discovery rate of 0.05 in a later analysis. This cohort had only TCR beta chains sequenced, and the lack of alpha or paired-chain data limited which features could be detected. A later genetic analysis associated a missense DCLRE1C variant with V-gene and J-gene trimming of TCR beta chains, and an independent cohort replicated the association. Compared with the 666-donor mean, donors in an Asian-associated ancestry cluster had fewer N-insertions in productive TCRs, according to a later genetic analysis.

This TCR was sampled from a man aged 30 to 45 in good health and CMV-seropositive. The sample consisted of PBMCs.

The sequenced DNA: TGCGCCAGCAGCTTGGAGTCTAGAGATACGCAGTATTTT. This is translated as CASSLESRDTQYF. Here the chain combines TRBV5-1 and TRBJ2-3, with the identity of the D gene unclear. Trimming removed 0 bases from V and 5 bases from J, leaving 7 bases between the germline ends. The CDR3 holds 13 amino acids from the cysteine to the phenylalanine. CDR3 DNA is the only sequence kept; it has 39 bases, read in frame from the first base. For CDR1 and CDR2, the germline V gene lists SGHRS and YFSETQ.